This T cell receptor beta chain was sequenced for a study of long-term antiretroviral therapy in people with HIV. Study outcomes and limitations: All time points showed a repertoire dominated by clones expanded before ART.

In regard to this clone: The antigen remains undetermined.

Germline V lookup: CDR1 SGHAT, CDR2 FQNNGV. V was pared by 5 bases and J by 0 bases, with 7 bases between. The CDR3 consists of 13 residues. Survey level was the resolution at which the v3.0 immunoSEQ assay ran. Clones were read by immunoSEQ multiplex PCR, and TCRdb kept only the in-frame ones, dropping some. The sample lists 30,000 to 40,000 clones; around 82% were seen once. At least one PBMC sample before ART and at least two after were required. The specimen was unsorted PBMCs, collected 0.4 years before starting antiretroviral therapy. This receptor was taken from a man aged 18 to 30 with HIV. The genes are TRBV11-2 and TRBJ1-1, with unresolved D. CDR3 sequence: CASSAQMNTEAFF. The CDR3 region has the DNA TGTGCCAGCAGCGCCCAGATGAACACTGAAGCTTTCTTT.